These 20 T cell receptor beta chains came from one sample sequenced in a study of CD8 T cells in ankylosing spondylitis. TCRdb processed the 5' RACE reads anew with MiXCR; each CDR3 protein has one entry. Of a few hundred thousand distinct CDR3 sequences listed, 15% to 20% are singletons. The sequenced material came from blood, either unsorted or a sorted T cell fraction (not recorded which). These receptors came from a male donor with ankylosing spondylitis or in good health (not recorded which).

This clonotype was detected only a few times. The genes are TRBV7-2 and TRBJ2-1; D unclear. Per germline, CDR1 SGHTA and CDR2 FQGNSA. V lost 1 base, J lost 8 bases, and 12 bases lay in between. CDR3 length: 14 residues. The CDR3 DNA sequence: TGTGCCAGCAGCTTAGGGACCAACCGGCATGAGCAGTTCTTC. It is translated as CASSLGTNRHEQFF.

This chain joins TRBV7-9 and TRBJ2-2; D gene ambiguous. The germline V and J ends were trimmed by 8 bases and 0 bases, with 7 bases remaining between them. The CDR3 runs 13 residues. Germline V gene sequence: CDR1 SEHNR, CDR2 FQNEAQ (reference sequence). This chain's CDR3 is CASLTANTGELFF. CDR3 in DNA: TGTGCCAGCTTGACGGCGAACACCGGGGAGCTGTTTTTT.

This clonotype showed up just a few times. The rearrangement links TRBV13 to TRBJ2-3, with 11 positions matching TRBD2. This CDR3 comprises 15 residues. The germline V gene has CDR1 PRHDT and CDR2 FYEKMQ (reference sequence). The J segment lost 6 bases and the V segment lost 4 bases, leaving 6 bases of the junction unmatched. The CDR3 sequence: CASSYASGRHDTQYF. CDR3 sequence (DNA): TGTGCCAGCAGCTACGCTAGCGGGAGGCACGATACGCAGTATTTT.

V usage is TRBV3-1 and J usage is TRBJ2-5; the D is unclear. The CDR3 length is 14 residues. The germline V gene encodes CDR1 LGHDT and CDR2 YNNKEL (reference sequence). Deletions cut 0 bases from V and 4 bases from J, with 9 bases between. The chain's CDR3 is CASSQEGRLETQYF. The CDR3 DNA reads TGTGCCAGCAGCCAAGAAGGACGTCTAGAGACCCAGTACTTC.

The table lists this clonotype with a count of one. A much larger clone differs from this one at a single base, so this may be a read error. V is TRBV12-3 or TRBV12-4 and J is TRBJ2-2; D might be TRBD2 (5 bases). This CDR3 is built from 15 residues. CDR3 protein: CASSLLGVDTGKLFF. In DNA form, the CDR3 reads TGTGCCAGCAGTTTACTTGGCGTTGACACCGGGAAGCTGTTTTTT.

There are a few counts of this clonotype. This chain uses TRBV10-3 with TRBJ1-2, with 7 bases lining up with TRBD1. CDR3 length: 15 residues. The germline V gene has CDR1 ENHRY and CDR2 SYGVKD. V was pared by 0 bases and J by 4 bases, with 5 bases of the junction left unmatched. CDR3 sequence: CAISESRDSTYGYTF. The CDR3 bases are TGTGCCATCAGTGAGTCTAGGGACAGCACCTATGGCTACACCTTC.

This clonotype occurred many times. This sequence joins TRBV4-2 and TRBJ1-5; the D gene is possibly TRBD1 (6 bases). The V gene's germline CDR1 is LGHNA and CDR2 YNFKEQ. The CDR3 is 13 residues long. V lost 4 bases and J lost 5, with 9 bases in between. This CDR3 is CASSPGVHQPQHF. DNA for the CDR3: TGTGCCAGCAGCCCAGGGGTTCATCAGCCCCAGCATTTT.

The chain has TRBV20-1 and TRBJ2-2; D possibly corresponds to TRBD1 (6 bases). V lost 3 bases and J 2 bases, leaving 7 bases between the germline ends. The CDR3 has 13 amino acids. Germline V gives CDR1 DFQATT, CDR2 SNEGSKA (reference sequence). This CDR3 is CSARDSNTGELFF. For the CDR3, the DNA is TGCAGTGCTAGGGACAGTAACACCGGGGAGCTGTTTTTT.

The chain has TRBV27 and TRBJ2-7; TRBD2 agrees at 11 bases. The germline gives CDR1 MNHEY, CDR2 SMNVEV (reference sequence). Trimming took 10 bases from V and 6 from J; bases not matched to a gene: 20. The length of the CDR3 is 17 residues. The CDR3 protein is CATHPGGLAGGNFEQYF. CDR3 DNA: TGTGCCACTCACCCCGGGGGCTTAGCGGGAGGGAATTTCGAGCAGTACTTC.

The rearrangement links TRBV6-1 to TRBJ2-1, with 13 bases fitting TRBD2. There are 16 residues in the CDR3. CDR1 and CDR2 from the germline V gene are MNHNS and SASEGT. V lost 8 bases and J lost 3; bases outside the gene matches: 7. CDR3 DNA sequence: TGTGCCAGCGGACTAGCGGGAGTTGGTATCTACAATGAGCAGTTCTTC. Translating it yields CASGLAGVGIYNEQFF.

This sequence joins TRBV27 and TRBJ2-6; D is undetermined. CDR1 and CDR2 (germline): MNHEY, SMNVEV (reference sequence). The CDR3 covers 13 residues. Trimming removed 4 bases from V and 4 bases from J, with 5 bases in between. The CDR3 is CASSSMGANVLTF. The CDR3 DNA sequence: TGTGCCAGCAGTTCTATGGGGGCCAACGTCCTGACTTTC.

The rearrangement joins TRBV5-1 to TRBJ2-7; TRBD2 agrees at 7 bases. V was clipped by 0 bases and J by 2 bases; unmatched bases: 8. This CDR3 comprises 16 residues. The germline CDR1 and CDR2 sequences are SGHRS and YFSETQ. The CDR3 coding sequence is TGCGCCAGCAGCTTGGGGTCCGCGGGAGTGACCTACGAGCAGTACTTC. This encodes CASSLGSAGVTYEQYF.

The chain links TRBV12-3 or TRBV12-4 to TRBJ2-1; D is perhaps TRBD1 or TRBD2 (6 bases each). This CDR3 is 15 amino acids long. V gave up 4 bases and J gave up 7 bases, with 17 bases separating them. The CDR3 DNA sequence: TGTGCCAGCAGTTGGAGGGGGTCCGGTATAAATGAGCAGTTCTTC. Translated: CASSWRGSGINEQFF.

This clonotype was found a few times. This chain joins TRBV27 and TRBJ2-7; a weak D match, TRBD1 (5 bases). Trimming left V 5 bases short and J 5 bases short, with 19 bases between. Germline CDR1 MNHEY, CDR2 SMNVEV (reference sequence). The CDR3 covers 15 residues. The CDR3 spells CASSPIPQGNNEQYF. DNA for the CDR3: TGTGCCAGCAGTCCCATCCCCCAGGGAAATAACGAGCAGTACTTC.

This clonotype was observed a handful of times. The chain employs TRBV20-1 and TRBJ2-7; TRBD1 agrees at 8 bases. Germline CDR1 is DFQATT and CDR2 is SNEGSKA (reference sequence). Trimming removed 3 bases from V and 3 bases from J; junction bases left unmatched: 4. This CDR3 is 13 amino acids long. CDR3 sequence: CSARTGAFYEQYF. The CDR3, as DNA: TGCAGTGCTAGGACAGGGGCGTTCTACGAGCAGTACTTC.

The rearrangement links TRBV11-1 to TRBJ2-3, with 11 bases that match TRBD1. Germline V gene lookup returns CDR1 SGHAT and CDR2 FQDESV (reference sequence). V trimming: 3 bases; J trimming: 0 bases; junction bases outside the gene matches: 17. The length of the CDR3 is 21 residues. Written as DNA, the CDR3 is TGTGCCAGCAGCTTGCGGACAGGGGGCGTTCCAGGACTTCCTAGCACAGATACGCAGTATTTT. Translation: CASSLRTGGVPGLPSTDTQYF.

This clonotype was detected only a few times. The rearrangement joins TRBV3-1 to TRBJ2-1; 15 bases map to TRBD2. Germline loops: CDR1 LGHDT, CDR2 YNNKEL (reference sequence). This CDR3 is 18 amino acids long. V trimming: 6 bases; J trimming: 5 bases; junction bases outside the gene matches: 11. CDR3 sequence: CASSSGTSGRLSNNEQFF. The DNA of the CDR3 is TGTGCCAGCAGTTCCGGGACTAGCGGGAGGTTGAGTAACAATGAGCAGTTCTTC.

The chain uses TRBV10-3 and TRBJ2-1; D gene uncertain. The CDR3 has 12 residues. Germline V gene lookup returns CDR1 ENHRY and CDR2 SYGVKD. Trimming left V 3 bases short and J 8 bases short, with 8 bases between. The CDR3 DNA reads TGTGCCATCAGTGACCAGGTTGATGAGCAGTTCTTC. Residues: CAISDQVDEQFF.

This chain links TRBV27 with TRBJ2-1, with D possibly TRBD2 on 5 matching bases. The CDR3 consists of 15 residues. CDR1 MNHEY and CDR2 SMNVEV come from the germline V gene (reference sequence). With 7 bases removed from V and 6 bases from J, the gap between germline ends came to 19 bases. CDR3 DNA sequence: TGTGCCAGCACCGCTGTGGGTTCGGGAACCAATGAGCAGTTCTTC. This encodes CASTAVGSGTNEQFF.

The DNA for the CDR3 is TGTGCCAGCAGCGTAAGGGGGGGGAGCACAGATACGCAGTATTTT. This gives the protein CASSVRGGSTDTQYF. The chain links TRBV9 to TRBJ2-3, with D possibly matching TRBD2 (7 bases). This CDR3 spans 15 amino acids. Trimming pared 1 base from V and 0 bases from J, leaving 9 bases between. Germline V gene data show CDR1 as SGDLS and CDR2 as YYNGEE.